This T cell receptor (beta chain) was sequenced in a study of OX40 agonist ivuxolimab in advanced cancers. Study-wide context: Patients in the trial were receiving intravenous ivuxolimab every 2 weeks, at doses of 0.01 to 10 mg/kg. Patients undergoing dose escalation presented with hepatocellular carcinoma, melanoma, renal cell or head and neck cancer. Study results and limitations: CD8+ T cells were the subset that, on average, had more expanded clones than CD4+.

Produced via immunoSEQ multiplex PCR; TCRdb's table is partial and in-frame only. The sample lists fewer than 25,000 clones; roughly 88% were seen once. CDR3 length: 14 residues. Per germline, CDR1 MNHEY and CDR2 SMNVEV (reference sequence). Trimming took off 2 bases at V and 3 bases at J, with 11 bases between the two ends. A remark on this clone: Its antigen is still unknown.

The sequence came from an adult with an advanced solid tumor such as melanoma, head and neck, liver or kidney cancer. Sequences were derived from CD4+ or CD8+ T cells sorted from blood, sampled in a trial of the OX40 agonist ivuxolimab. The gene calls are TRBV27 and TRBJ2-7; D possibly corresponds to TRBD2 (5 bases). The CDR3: CASSLGGVGYEQYF. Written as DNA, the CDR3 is TGTGCCAGCAGTTTAGGAGGTGTTGGCTACGAGCAGTACTTC.